This T cell receptor (beta chain) was obtained from a study of T cell responses to AZD1222 COVID-19 vaccine. Here immunoSEQ multiplex PCR was the method, and the copy in TCRdb shows in-frame clones only, minus some. The table has about 160,000 clones, approximately 87% seen once. Points from the study as a whole: Mapped onto spike, vaccine-associated CD4 TCRs spanned it and were dominant at 160-218 and 743-854. Regions left unmutated in variants are reportedly the target of nearly half of spike-specific TCRs.

About this clone itself: The antigen remains undetermined.

The length of the CDR3 is 14 residues. The V gene end was trimmed by 6 bases and the J gene end by 0 bases; junction bases not matched to a gene: 4. The germline gives CDR1 MDHEN, CDR2 SYDVKM. This sequence joins TRBV28 and TRBJ2-7, with 8 bases matching TRBD2. The TCR originated in an adult who received the AZD1222 COVID-19 vaccine. The sequencing here drew on peripheral blood, taken 28 days after the second AZD1222 dose. The CDR3 loop is CASSPSGGSYEQYF. The CDR3 DNA is TGTGCCAGCAGCCCAAGCGGGGGCTCCTACGAGCAGTACTTC.